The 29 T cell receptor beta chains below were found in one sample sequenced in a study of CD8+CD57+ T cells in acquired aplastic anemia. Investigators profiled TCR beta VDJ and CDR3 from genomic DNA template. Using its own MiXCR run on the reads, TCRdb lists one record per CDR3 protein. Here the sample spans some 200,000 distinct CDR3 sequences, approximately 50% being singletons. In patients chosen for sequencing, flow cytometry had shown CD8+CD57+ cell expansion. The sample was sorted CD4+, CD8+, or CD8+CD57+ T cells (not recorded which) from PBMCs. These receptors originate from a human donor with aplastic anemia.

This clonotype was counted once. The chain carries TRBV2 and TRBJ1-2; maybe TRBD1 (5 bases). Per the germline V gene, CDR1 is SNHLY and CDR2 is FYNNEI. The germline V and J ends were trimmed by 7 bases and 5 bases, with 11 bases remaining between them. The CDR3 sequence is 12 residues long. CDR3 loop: CASTPRGYGYTF. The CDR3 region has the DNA TGTGCCAGCACCCCGCGGGGGTATGGCTACACCTTC.

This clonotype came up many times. In DNA form, the CDR3 reads TGTGCCAGCAGCTTTAGACAGGGGGCGGGAGGCTACACCTTC. Translated, it gives CASSFRQGAGGYTF. The chain combines TRBV6-5 with TRBJ1-2, with 10 bases that match TRBD1. CDR1 is MNHEY and CDR2 is SVGAGI in the germline V gene. This CDR3 comprises 14 residues. With 6 bases clipped from V and 8 bases from J, the junction kept 9 bases outside the gene matches.

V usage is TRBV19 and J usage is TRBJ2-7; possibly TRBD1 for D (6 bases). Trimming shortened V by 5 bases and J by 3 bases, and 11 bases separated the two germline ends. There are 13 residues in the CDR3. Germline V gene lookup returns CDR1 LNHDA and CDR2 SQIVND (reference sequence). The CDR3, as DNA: TGTGCCAGTAGTCCGCAGGGGCTCTACGAGCAGTACTTC. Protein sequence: CASSPQGLYEQYF.

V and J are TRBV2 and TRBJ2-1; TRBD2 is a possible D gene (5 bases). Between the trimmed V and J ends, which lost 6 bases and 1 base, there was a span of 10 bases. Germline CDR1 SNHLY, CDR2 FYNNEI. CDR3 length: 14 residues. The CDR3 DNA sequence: TGTGCCAGCAGGGGCGGGCAGTCCTACAATGAGCAGTTCTTC. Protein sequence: CASRGGQSYNEQFF. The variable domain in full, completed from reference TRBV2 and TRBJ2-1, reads EPEVTQTPSHQVTQMGQEVILRCVPISNHLYFYWYRQILGQKVEFLVSFYNNEISEKSEIFDDQFSVERPDGSNFTLKIRSTKLEDSAMYFCASRGGQSYNEQFFGPGTRLTVL.

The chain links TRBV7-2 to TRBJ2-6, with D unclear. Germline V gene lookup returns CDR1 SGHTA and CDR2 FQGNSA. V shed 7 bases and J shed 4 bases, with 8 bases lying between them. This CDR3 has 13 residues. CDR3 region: CASTALGANVLTF. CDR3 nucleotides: TGTGCCAGCACCGCCCTCGGGGCCAACGTCCTGACTTTC.

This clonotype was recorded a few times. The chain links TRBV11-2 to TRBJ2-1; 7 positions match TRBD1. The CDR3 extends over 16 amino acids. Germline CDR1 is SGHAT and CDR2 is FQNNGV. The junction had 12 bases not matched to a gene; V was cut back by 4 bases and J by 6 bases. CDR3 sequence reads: CASSSVGQGVSNEQFF. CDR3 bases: TGTGCCAGCAGCTCGGTCGGGCAGGGGGTAAGCAATGAGCAGTTCTTC.

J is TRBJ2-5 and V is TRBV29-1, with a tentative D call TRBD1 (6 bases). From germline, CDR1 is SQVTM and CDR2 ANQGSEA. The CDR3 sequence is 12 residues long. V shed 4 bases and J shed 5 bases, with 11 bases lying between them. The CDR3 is CSVGQGRETQYF. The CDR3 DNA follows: TGCAGCGTTGGCCAGGGGCGGGAGACCCAGTACTTC.

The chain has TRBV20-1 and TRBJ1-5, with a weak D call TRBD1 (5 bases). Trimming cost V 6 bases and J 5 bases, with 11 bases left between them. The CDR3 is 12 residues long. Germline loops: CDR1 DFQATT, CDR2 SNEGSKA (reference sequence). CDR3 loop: CSAAGGDQPQHF. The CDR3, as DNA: TGCAGTGCCGCGGGAGGGGATCAGCCCCAGCATTTT.

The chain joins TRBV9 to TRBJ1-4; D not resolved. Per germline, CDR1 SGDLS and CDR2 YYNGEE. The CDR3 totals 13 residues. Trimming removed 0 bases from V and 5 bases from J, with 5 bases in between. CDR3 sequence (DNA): TGTGCCAGCAGCGTAGGACTCAATGAAAAACTGTTTTTT. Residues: CASSVGLNEKLFF. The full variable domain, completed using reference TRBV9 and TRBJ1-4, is DSGVTQTPKHLITATGQRVTLRCSPRSGDLSVYWYQQSLDQGLQFLIQYYNGEERAKGNILERFSAQQFPDLHSELNLSSLELGDSALYFCASSVGLNEKLFFGSGTQLSVL.

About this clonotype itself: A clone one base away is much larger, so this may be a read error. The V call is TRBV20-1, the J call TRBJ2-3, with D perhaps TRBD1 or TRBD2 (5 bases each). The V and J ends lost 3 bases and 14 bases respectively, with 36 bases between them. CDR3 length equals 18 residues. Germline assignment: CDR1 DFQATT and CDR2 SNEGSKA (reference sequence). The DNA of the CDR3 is TGCAGTGCTAGGGGGACCGGGATGCAAGTGGGGAACACCGGGGAGCTGTATTTT. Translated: CSARGTGMQVGNTGELYF.

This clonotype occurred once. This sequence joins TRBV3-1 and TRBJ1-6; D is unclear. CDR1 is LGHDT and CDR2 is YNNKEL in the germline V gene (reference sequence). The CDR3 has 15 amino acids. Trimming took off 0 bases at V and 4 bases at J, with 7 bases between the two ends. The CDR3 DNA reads TGTGCCAGCAGCCAAGATAAAGGGTATAATTCACCCCTCCACTTT. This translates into CASSQDKGYNSPLHF.

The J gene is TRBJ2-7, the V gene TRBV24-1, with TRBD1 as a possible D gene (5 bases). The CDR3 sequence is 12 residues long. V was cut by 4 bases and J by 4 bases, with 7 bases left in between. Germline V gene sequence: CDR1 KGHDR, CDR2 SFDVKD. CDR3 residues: CATSDRDYEQYF. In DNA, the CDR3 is TGTGCCACCAGTGACAGGGATTACGAGCAGTACTTC.

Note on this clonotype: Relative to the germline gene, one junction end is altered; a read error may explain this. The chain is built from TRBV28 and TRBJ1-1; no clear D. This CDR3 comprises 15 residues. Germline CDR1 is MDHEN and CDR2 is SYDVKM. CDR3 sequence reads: CVSSSSPGSLRGAFF. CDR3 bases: TGTGTCAGCAGTTCCTCCCCGGGATCCCTCCGAGGGGCTTTCTTT.

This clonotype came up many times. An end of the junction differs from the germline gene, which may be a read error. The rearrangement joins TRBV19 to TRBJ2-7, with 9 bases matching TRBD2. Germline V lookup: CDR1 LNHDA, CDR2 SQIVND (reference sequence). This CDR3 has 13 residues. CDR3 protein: CASSIGVAGEVGF. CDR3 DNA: TGTGCCAGTAGTATCGGGGTAGCGGGAGAAGTAGGCTTC.

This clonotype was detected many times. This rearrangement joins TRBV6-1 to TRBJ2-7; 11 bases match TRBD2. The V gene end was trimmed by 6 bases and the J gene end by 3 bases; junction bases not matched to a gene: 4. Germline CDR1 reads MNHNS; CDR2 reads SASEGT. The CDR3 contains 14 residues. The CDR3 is CASSPTSGIYEQYF. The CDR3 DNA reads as TGTGCCAGCAGCCCGACTAGCGGGATCTACGAGCAGTACTTC.

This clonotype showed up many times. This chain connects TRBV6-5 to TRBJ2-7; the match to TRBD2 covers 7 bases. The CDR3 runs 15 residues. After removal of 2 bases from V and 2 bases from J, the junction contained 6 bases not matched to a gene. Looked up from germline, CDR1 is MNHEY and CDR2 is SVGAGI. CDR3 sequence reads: CASSYIGGSAYEQYF. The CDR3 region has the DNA TGTGCCAGCAGTTACATTGGCGGGAGTGCCTACGAGCAGTACTTC.

The CDR3 nucleotides read TGTGCCAGTTACCAGGGGAACAATGAGCAGTTCTTC. Its protein is CASYQGNNEQFF. The rearrangement joins TRBV2 to TRBJ2-1, with D perhaps matching TRBD1 (6 bases). The CDR3 extends over 12 amino acids. Germline V CDR1 and CDR2: SNHLY, FYNNEI. The ends were cut back, 9 bases at V and 5 bases at J, with 11 bases in the middle.

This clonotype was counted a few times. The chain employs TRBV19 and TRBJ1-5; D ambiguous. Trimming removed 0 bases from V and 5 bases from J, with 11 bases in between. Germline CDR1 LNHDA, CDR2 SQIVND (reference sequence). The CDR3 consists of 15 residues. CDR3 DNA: TGTGCCAGTAGTATAGATAAGGCTTATTATCAGCCCCAGCATTTT. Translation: CASSIDKAYYQPQHF.

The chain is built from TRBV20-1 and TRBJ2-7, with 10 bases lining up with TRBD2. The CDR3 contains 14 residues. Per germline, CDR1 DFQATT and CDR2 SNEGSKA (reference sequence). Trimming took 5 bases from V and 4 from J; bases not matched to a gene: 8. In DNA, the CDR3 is TGCAGTGCTTTCAGCGGGAGGGCCGTGTACGAGCAGTACTTC. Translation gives CSAFSGRAVYEQYF.

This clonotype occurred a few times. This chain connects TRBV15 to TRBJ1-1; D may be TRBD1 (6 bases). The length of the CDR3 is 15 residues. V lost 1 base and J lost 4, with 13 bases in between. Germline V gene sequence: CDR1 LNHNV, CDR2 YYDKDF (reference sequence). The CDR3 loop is CATSRANRDRTEAFF. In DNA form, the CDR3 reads TGTGCCACCAGCAGAGCGAACAGGGATCGCACTGAAGCTTTCTTT.

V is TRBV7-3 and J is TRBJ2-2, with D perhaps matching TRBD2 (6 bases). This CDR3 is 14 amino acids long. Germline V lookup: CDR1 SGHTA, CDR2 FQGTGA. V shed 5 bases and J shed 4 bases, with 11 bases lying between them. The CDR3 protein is CASSSNSGTGELFF. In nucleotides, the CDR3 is TGTGCCAGCAGCAGCAATAGCGGCACCGGGGAGCTGTTTTTT.

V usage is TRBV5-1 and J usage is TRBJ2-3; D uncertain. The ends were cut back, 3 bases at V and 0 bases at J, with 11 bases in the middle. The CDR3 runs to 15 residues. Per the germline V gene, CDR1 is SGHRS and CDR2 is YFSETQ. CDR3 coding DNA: TGCGCCAGCAGCTCCAACGTGTTAAGCACAGATACGCAGTATTTT. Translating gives CASSSNVLSTDTQYF. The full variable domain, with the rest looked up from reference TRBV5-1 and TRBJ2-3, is KAGVTQTPRYLIKTRGQQVTLSCSPISGHRSVSWYQQTPGQGLQFLFEYFSETQRNKGNFPGRFSGRQFSNSRSEMNVSTLELGDSALYLCASSSNVLSTDTQYFGPGTRLTVL.

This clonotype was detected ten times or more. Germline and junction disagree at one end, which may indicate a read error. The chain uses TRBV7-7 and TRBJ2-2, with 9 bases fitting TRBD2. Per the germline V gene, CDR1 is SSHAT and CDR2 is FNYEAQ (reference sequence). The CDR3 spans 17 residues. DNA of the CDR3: TGTGCTAGCAGCTTAGATCGACTAGCGGCAAACACCGGGGAGCTGTTTTTT. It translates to CASSLDRLAANTGELFF.

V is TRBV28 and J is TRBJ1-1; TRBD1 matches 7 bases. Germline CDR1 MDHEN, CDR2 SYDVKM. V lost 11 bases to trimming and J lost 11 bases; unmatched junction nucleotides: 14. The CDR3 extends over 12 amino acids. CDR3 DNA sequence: TGTGCCGGCCTCACACAGGGGATTGGGGCTTTCTTT. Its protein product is CAGLTQGIGAFF.

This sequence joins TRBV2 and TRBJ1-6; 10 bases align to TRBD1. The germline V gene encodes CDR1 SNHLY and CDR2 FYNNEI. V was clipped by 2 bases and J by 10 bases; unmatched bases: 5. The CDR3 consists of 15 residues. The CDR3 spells CASSERDRGTSPLHF. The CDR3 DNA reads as TGTGCCAGCAGTGAAAGGGACAGGGGTACCTCACCCCTCCACTTT. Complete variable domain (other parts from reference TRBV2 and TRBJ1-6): EPEVTQTPSHQVTQMGQEVILRCVPISNHLYFYWYRQILGQKVEFLVSFYNNEISEKSEIFDDQFSVERPDGSNFTLKIRSTKLEDSAMYFCASSERDRGTSPLHFGNGTRLTVT.

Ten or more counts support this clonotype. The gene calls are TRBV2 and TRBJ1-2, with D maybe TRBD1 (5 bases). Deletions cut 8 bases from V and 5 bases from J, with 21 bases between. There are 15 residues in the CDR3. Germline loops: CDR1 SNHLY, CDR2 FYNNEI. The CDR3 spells CASRLGQSPLYGYTF. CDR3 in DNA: TGTGCCAGCCGGCTGGGGCAGTCACCTCTATATGGCTACACCTTC.

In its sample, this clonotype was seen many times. The CDR3 nucleotides read TGTGCCAGCAGCTTTTCCCGGACAGATCCTACTGGAAACACCATATATTTT. Translated: CASSFSRTDPTGNTIYF. The rearrangement joins TRBV5-4 to TRBJ1-3; D might be TRBD1 (6 bases). The CDR3 is made up of 17 amino acids. With 2 bases removed from V and 2 bases from J, the gap between germline ends came to 17 bases. Germline values: CDR1 SGHNT, CDR2 YYREEE (reference sequence).

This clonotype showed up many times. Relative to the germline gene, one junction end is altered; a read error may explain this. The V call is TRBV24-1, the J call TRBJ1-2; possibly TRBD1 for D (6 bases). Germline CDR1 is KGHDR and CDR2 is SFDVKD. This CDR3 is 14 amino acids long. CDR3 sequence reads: CAASDSPTGYGYTF. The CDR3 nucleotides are TGTGCCGCCAGTGATTCCCCAACAGGGTATGGCTACACCTTC.

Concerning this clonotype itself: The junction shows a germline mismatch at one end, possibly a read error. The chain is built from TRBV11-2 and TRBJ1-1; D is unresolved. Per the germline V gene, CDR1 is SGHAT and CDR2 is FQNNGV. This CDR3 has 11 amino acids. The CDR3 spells CVSSLFTEASF. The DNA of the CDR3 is TGTGTCAGCAGTCTGTTCACTGAAGCTTCCTTT. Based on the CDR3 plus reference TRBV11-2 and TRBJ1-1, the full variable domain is EAGVAQSPRYKIIEKRQSVAFWCNPISGHATLYWYQQILGQGPKLLIQFQNNGVVDDSQLPKDRFSAERLKGVDSTLKIQPAKLEDSAVYLCVSSLFTEASFGQGTRLTVV.